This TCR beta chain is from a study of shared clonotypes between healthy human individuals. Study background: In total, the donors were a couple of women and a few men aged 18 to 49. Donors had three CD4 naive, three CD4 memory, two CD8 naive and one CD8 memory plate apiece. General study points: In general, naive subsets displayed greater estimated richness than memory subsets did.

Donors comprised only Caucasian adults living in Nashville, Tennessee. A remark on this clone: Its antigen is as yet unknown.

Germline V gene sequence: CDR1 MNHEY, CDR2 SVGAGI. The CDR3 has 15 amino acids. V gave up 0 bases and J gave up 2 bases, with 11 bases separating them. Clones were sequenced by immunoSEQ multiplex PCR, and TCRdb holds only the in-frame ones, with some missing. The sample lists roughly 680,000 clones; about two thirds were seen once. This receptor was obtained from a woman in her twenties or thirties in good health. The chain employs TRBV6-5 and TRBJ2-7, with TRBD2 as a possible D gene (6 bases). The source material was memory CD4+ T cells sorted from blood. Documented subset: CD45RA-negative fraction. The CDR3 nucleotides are TGTGCCAGCAGTTACTCAGTCCTAGCGCCCTACGAGCAGTACTTC. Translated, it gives CASSYSVLAPYEQYF.